The T cell receptor (beta chain) described here comes from a study of T cell responses to AZD1222 COVID-19 vaccine. About this clone: What it binds is not known.

The study's findings and limits: Among the donors, most were white British and more were female, and clonal diversity was possibly underestimated. After the peak T cell response, and only then, were repertoires sampled.

Using immunoSEQ multiplex PCR, the repertoire was profiled, and TCRdb retains in-frame clones only, with some absent. The sample contains under 150,000 clones, 85% to 90% of which appear only once. Trimming took off 0 bases at V and 5 bases at J, with 5 bases between the two ends. There are 13 residues in the CDR3. It was second doses at about 4 or about 12 weeks that were pooled. The chain recombines TRBV12-3 or TRBV12-4 with TRBJ1-5; D remains unclear. The input for sequencing was peripheral blood, taken 28 days after the second AZD1222 dose. The receptor comes from an adult who received the AZD1222 COVID-19 vaccine. CDR3 nucleotides: TGTGCCAGCAGTTTAGCGCTTCATCAGCCCCAGCATTTT. This translates into CASSLALHQPQHF.